One sample yielded the 32 T cell receptor beta chains listed below, sequenced in a study of tumor T cells in aggressive B-cell lymphoma. Clones were read by immunoSEQ multiplex PCR, and TCRdb kept only the in-frame ones, dropping some. The data contain roughly 9,000 clones, 70% to 90% of them singletons. Input material: tumor tissue. Receptors originate from an adult with diffuse large B cell lymphoma.

The CDR3 sequence is CATSRVNRDPNTEAFF. In DNA, the CDR3 is TGTGCCACCAGCAGAGTGAACAGGGATCCGAACACTGAAGCTTTCTTT. The chain carries TRBV15 and TRBJ1-1; D might be TRBD1 (6 bases). Per germline, CDR1 LNHNV and CDR2 YYDKDF (reference sequence). Trimming cost V 1 base and J 1 base, with 13 bases left between them. The CDR3 sequence is 16 residues long. The whole variable domain, remainder taken from reference TRBV15 and TRBJ1-1, is DAMVIQNPRYQVTQFGKPVTLSCSQTLNHNVMYWYQQKSSQAPKLLFHYYDKDFNNEADTPDNFQSRRPNTSFCFLDIRSPGLGDTAMYLCATSRVNRDPNTEAFFGQGTRLTVV.

The rearrangement links TRBV28 to TRBJ1-2; TRBD1 aligns across 7 bases. In germline, CDR1 is MDHEN, CDR2 SYDVKM. The CDR3 has 11 amino acids. V shed 5 bases, J shed 13 bases, and the junction held 7 bases outside the gene matches. The CDR3 region is CASSRDRLGTF. Here the CDR3 DNA reads TGTGCCAGCAGTCGGGACAGACTTGGCACCTTC.

This sequence joins TRBV12-5 and TRBJ2-7; D ambiguous. V shed 2 bases and J shed 2 bases, with 4 bases lying between them. The CDR3 consists of 12 residues. Germline V CDR1 and CDR2: LGHNT, FRNRAP. This chain's CDR3 is CASGLNTYEQYF. As DNA, the CDR3 is TGTGCTAGTGGTTTGAACACCTACGAGCAGTACTTC. The variable domain in full, with the rest retrieved from reference TRBV12-5 and TRBJ2-7, is DARVTQTPRHKVTEMGQEVTMRCQPILGHNTVFWYRQTMMQGLELLAYFRNRAPLDDSGMPKDRFSAEMPDATLATLKIQPSEPRDSAVYFCASGLNTYEQYFGPGTRLTVT.

The V call is TRBV6-6, the J call TRBJ1-2; D unclear. The CDR3 spans 15 residues. CDR1 MNHNY and CDR2 SVGAGI come from the germline V gene (reference sequence). Trimming took 0 bases from V and 6 from J, leaving 14 bases between them. CDR3 sequence reads: CASSYSSLGSDGYTF. DNA for the CDR3: TGTGCCAGCAGTTACTCCTCCCTCGGGTCGGATGGCTACACCTTC.

The chain couples TRBV28 to TRBJ1-1, with 8 bases aligning to TRBD1. This CDR3 region has 13 residues. Per the germline V gene, CDR1 is MDHEN and CDR2 is SYDVKM. V lost 5 bases to trimming and J lost 11 bases; unmatched junction nucleotides: 10. CDR3 bases: TGTGCCAGCAGTCCCGGGACAGGCGGTCGCGCTTTCTTT. Its translation: CASSPGTGGRAFF.

V usage is TRBV27 and J usage is TRBJ1-5; 10 nucleotides match TRBD1. The CDR3 runs to 15 residues. Losses at the gene ends were 6 bases for V and 7 bases for J; bases not matched to a gene: 9. Looked up from germline, CDR1 is MNHEY and CDR2 is SMNVEV (reference sequence). CDR3 amino acids: CASSTTGGPQQPQHF. CDR3 nucleotides: TGTGCCAGCAGCACGACAGGGGGCCCCCAGCAGCCCCAGCATTTT.

This clone showed up just a few times. CDR3 protein: CASSATGAPQPQHF. The DNA of the CDR3 is TGTGCCAGCAGTGCCACAGGGGCCCCTCAGCCCCAGCATTTT. The rearrangement links TRBV6-1 to TRBJ1-5; 7 bases are a match to TRBD1. The CDR3 has 14 amino acids. CDR1 is MNHNS and CDR2 is SASEGT in the germline V gene. After removal of 4 bases from V and 6 bases from J, the junction contained 6 bases not matched to a gene.

This chain joins TRBV5-5 and TRBJ2-7, with D possibly matching TRBD1 (5 bases). Trimming took off 0 bases at V and 2 bases at J, with 12 bases between the two ends. CDR1 and CDR2 from the germline V gene are SGHKS and YYEKEE (reference sequence). CDR3 size: 15 residues. CDR3 DNA sequence: TGTGCCAGCAGCTTGGACTGGGCAGGGACCTACGAGCAGTACTTC. Amino acid sequence: CASSLDWAGTYEQYF.

The gene calls are TRBV19 and TRBJ1-1; D is perhaps TRBD1 (5 bases). The CDR3 contains 12 residues. Looked up from germline, CDR1 is LNHDA and CDR2 is SQIVND (reference sequence). V was trimmed by 5 bases and J by 1 base, leaving 5 bases between them. The CDR3 sequence is CASSQGNTEAFF. CDR3 in DNA: TGTGCCAGTAGTCAGGGGAACACTGAAGCTTTCTTT.

The CDR3 here is CASPRGTSGEGFQETQYF. The CDR3, as DNA: TGTGCCAGTCCCCGGGGAACTAGCGGGGAGGGTTTCCAAGAGACCCAGTACTTC. The chain carries TRBV2 and TRBJ2-5; TRBD2 agrees at 10 bases. The CDR3 spans 18 residues. Germline V lookup: CDR1 SNHLY, CDR2 FYNNEI. V lost 9 bases, J lost 1 base, and 17 bases stayed unmatched.

The rearrangement uses TRBV6-6 and TRBJ2-7; 7 nucleotides match TRBD1. This CDR3 is built from 13 residues. Germline CDR1 and CDR2: MNHNY and SVGAGI (reference sequence). Trimming cost V 8 bases and J 3 bases; bases outside gene matches: 7. The CDR3 here is CASSRDRVYEQYF. The CDR3 DNA reads TGTGCCAGCTCCCGGGACAGAGTCTACGAGCAGTACTTC.

The rearrangement links TRBV5-5 to TRBJ1-1; D gene uncertain. V was clipped by 3 bases and J by 4 bases, with 10 bases between them. Germline V CDR1 and CDR2: SGHKS, YYEKEE (reference sequence). CDR3 length equals 13 residues. CDR3 amino acids: CASSWGSGTEAFF. Here the CDR3 DNA reads TGTGCCAGCAGCTGGGGTAGCGGCACTGAAGCTTTCTTT.

The J gene is TRBJ2-7, the V gene TRBV10-3; tentatively, D is TRBD2 (6 bases). This CDR3 contains 13 residues. Per germline, CDR1 ENHRY and CDR2 SYGVKD. V was cut by 8 bases and J by 0 bases, with 11 bases left in between. The CDR3 here is CAIGEATSYEQYF. In nucleotides, the CDR3 is TGTGCCATCGGGGAGGCCACCTCCTACGAGCAGTACTTC.

The genes are TRBV6-6 and TRBJ1-4, with no clear D. V was clipped by 5 bases and J by 8 bases, with 9 bases between them. Germline V gene sequence: CDR1 MNHNY, CDR2 SVGAGI (reference sequence). This CDR3 is built from 12 residues. CDR3 in amino acids: CASSISPEKLFF. In DNA form, the CDR3 reads TGTGCCAGCAGTATATCCCCCGAAAAACTGTTTTTT.

The chain combines TRBV7-9 with TRBJ2-1, with D tentatively TRBD2 (7 bases). V was trimmed by 5 bases and J by 5 bases, leaving 16 bases between them. Germline CDR1 reads SEHNR; CDR2 reads FQNEAQ (reference sequence). The CDR3 is made up of 15 amino acids. The CDR3 coding sequence is TGTGCCAGCAGCACGATTAGGGGGGGAGACAATGAGCAGTTCTTC. Its protein product is CASSTIRGGDNEQFF. The full variable domain, with the rest looked up from reference TRBV7-9 and TRBJ2-1, is DTGVSQNPRHKITKRGQNVTFRCDPISEHNRLYWYRQTLGQGPEFLTYFQNEAQLEKSRLLSDRFSAERPKGSFSTLEIQRTEQGDSAMYLCASSTIRGGDNEQFFGPGTRLTVL.

The genes are TRBV4-1 and TRBJ1-5, with D tentatively TRBD1 (5 bases). CDR1 and CDR2 from the germline V gene are MGHRA and YSYEKL. This CDR3 is 15 amino acids long. V gave up 0 bases and J gave up 6 bases, with 12 bases separating them. The CDR3 DNA is TGCGCCAGCAGCCAAGACGCAGGGATGGGTCAGCCCCAGCATTTT. Its protein is CASSQDAGMGQPQHF.

This clone showed up just a few times. The CDR3 is CASSLDALYEKLFF. The CDR3, as DNA: TGCGCCAGCAGCCTGGACGCACTTTATGAAAAACTGTTTTTT. The chain has TRBV5-1 and TRBJ1-4; D unresolved. The CDR3 is 14 residues long. Germline V lookup: CDR1 SGHRS, CDR2 YFSETQ. V lost 4 bases and J 6 bases, leaving 13 bases between the germline ends.

This clone was observed once. V and J are TRBV18 and TRBJ2-3; 7 bases line up with TRBD2. Germline V gives CDR1 KGHSH, CDR2 LQKENI. The junction had 1 base not matched to a gene; V was cut back by 3 bases and J by 1 base. The CDR3 is 14 residues long. The CDR3 is CASSPLAGTDTQYF. For the CDR3, the DNA is TGTGCCAGCTCACCCCTAGCGGGCACAGATACGCAGTATTTT.

V and J are TRBV29-1 and TRBJ2-7; D perhaps matches TRBD2 (6 bases). The V gene lost 3 bases and the J gene lost 0 bases, with 12 bases spanning the gap. CDR3 length: 14 residues. The V gene's germline CDR1 is SQVTM and CDR2 ANQGSEA. The CDR3 DNA sequence: TGCAGCGTTGAGGAGGGGTTCGACTCCTACGAGCAGTACTTC. Protein sequence: CSVEEGFDSYEQYF.

The chain carries TRBV19 and TRBJ1-1, with 8 bases fitting TRBD1. The ends lost 7 bases at V and 10 bases at J; junction bases unmatched: 5. This CDR3 has 11 amino acids. Germline V gene data show CDR1 as LNHDA and CDR2 as SQIVND (reference sequence). The chain's CDR3 is CASTMDRAAFF. As DNA, the CDR3 is TGTGCCAGTACCATGGACAGGGCAGCTTTCTTT.

The V call is TRBV5-4, the J call TRBJ2-7; a possible D gene is TRBD2 (6 bases). Germline assignment: CDR1 SGHNT and CDR2 YYREEE (reference sequence). The V and J ends lost 4 bases and 4 bases respectively, with 12 bases between them. The CDR3 is 13 amino acids. DNA of the CDR3: TGTGCCAGCAGCCGGGACTTCTCGTACGAGCAGTACTTC. Its translation: CASSRDFSYEQYF.

This clone was detected a few times. The chain couples TRBV13 to TRBJ1-1; TRBD1 is a possible D gene (6 bases). Germline V CDR1 and CDR2: PRHDT, FYEKMQ (reference sequence). Between the trimmed V and J ends, which lost 5 bases and 0 bases, there was a span of 10 bases. The CDR3 covers 14 residues. CDR3 amino acids: CASSITGLNTEAFF. CDR3 sequence (DNA): TGTGCCAGCAGCATCACAGGGCTGAACACTGAAGCTTTCTTT.

The J gene is TRBJ2-2, the V gene TRBV4-3; D gene ambiguous. The CDR3 is made up of 14 amino acids. V lost 0 bases to trimming and J lost 6 bases, with 8 bases between them. Germline CDR1 reads LGHNA; CDR2 reads YSLEER. CDR3: CASSQDSSPGELFF. The DNA for the CDR3 is TGCGCCAGCAGCCAAGATAGTAGCCCCGGGGAGCTGTTTTTT.

The chain is built from TRBV7-9 and TRBJ1-1, with D possibly TRBD1 on 6 matching bases. V lost 5 bases and J lost 1, with 11 bases in between. Germline CDR1 and CDR2: SEHNR and FQNEAQ (reference sequence). There are 14 residues in the CDR3. The CDR3: CASSPTGRNTEAFF. CDR3 DNA: TGTGCCAGCAGCCCCACAGGGCGGAACACTGAAGCTTTCTTT. The variable domain in full, with the rest retrieved from reference TRBV7-9 and TRBJ1-1, is DTGVSQNPRHKITKRGQNVTFRCDPISEHNRLYWYRQTLGQGPEFLTYFQNEAQLEKSRLLSDRFSAERPKGSFSTLEIQRTEQGDSAMYLCASSPTGRNTEAFFGQGTRLTVV.

V and J are TRBV19 and TRBJ1-2, with 7 bases aligning to TRBD1. V lost 7 bases and J lost 0; bases outside the gene matches: 5. CDR1 LNHDA and CDR2 SQIVND come from the germline V gene (reference sequence). The length of the CDR3 is 14 residues. The CDR3 sequence is CASNPGTANYGYTF. The CDR3 DNA reads TGTGCCAGTAACCCAGGGACAGCTAACTATGGCTACACCTTC.

The rearrangement joins TRBV6-5 to TRBJ2-1, with D possibly TRBD2 on 7 matching bases. CDR3 length equals 13 residues. V lost 7 bases and J lost 7, with 14 bases in between. Per germline, CDR1 MNHEY and CDR2 SVGAGI. The CDR3 sequence is CASKVGRGNEQFF. The CDR3 DNA follows: TGTGCCAGCAAGGTGGGGAGGGGGAATGAGCAGTTCTTC.

V usage is TRBV9 and J usage is TRBJ2-5, with 10 bases lining up with TRBD2. This CDR3 spans 18 amino acids. The germline CDR1 and CDR2 sequences are SGDLS and YYNGEE. Trimming took 0 bases from V and 5 from J; bases not matched to a gene: 13. This CDR3 is CASSVGASGGPGGETQYF. CDR3 DNA sequence: TGTGCCAGCAGCGTAGGGGCTAGCGGGGGCCCTGGGGGGGAGACCCAGTACTTC. The variable domain in full, with the rest retrieved from reference TRBV9 and TRBJ2-5, is DSGVTQTPKHLITATGQRVTLRCSPRSGDLSVYWYQQSLDQGLQFLIQYYNGEERAKGNILERFSAQQFPDLHSELNLSSLELGDSALYFCASSVGASGGPGGETQYFGPGTRLLVL.

The chain couples TRBV6-5 to TRBJ1-2, with 8 bases matching TRBD1. CDR1 is MNHEY and CDR2 is SVGAGI in the germline V gene. The CDR3 spans 13 residues. Trimming at V came to 8 bases and at J to 2 bases, leaving 4 bases not matched to a gene. Written as DNA, the CDR3 is TGTGCCAGCCGTAGACAGGGGAACTATGGCTACACCTTC. Translated: CASRRQGNYGYTF.

The gene calls are TRBV7-8 and TRBJ2-1; possibly TRBD2 for D (6 bases). In germline, CDR1 is SGHVS, CDR2 FQNEAQ. V was pared by 1 base and J by 4 bases, with 11 bases between. The CDR3 extends over 15 amino acids. CDR3 amino acids: CASSLEAGNYNEQFF. The CDR3 coding sequence is TGTGCCAGCAGCTTAGAGGCGGGAAATTACAATGAGCAGTTCTTC.

This chain connects TRBV7-2 to TRBJ1-1, with unresolved D. V shed 3 bases and J shed 1 base, with 15 bases lying between them. This CDR3 comprises 16 residues. The germline V gene encodes CDR1 SGHTA and CDR2 FQGNSA. In nucleotides, the CDR3 is TGTGCCAGCAGCTTTCGTTCGCGGGTGAAGAACACTGAAGCTTTCTTT. Its protein is CASSFRSRVKNTEAFF.

The CDR3 DNA follows: TGTGCCAGCAGCTTGGCCCTAGCGGGGAGCTACAATGAGCAGTTCTTC. It specifies CASSLALAGSYNEQFF. The chain joins TRBV5-6 to TRBJ2-1, with 9 bases lining up with TRBD2. The CDR3 is made up of 16 amino acids. V shed 0 bases, J shed 3 bases, and the junction held 4 bases outside the gene matches. CDR1 SGHDT and CDR2 YYEEEE come from the germline V gene.

The chain employs TRBV5-1 and TRBJ1-1, with D tentatively TRBD1 (6 bases). Trimming stripped 6 bases from V and 0 bases from J, with 15 bases between. CDR1 is SGHRS and CDR2 is YFSETQ in the germline V gene. The CDR3 is made up of 15 amino acids. The CDR3 protein is CASTSDGQLNTEAFF. DNA of the CDR3: TGCGCCAGCACCTCAGACGGACAGCTGAACACTGAAGCTTTCTTT. The full variable domain, completed using reference TRBV5-1 and TRBJ1-1, is KAGVTQTPRYLIKTRGQQVTLSCSPISGHRSVSWYQQTPGQGLQFLFEYFSETQRNKGNFPGRFSGRQFSNSRSEMNVSTLELGDSALYLCASTSDGQLNTEAFFGQGTRLTVV.